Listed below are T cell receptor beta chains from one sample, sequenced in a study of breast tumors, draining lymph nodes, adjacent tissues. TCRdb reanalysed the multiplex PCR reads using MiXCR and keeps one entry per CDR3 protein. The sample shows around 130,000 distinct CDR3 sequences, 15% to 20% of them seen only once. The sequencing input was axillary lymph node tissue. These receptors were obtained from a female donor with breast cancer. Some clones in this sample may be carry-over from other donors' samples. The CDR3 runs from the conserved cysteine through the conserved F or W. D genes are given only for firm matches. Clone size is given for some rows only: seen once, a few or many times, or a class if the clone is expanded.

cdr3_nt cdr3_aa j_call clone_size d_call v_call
TGCAGTGCTAGAGGGGGGGGCAGTTCACCCCTCCACTTT CSARGGGSSPLHF TRBJ1-6 many - TRBV20-1
TGTGCCAGCAGCATGGACCCCTTGAGGGGAGAGACCCAGTACTTC CASSMDPLRGETQYF TRBJ2-5 - - TRBV11-2
TGTGCCAGAGGGACAGGTCCAAATCAGCCCCAGCATTTT CARGTGPNQPQHF TRBJ1-5 many TRBD1 TRBV2
TGTGCCAGCAGTGAGGGGACAGCCATTCGGGGCTACACCTTC CASSEGTAIRGYTF TRBJ1-2 many TRBD1 TRBV2
TGTGCCAGCAGCTTAAGGTTGGGCAGCGAAGAGACCCAGTACTTC CASSLRLGSEETQYF TRBJ2-5 many - TRBV7-9
TGCAGTGCTGCTCAGGGTGGAAATGACTATGGCTACACCTTC CSAAQGGNDYGYTF TRBJ1-2 many - TRBV20-1
TGCAGTGCTAGAGAGGGGAGGAATTTTGAAAAACTGTTTTTT CSAREGRNFEKLFF TRBJ1-4 many - TRBV20-1
TGTGCCAGCAGAGCGACAGCGAACTATGGCTACACCTTC CASRATANYGYTF TRBJ1-2 many - TRBV12-3/TRBV12-4
TGTGCCAGCACCAACCAACGGGGGAGAAATGAAAAACTGTTTTTT CASTNQRGRNEKLFF TRBJ1-4 - - TRBV28
TGTGCCAGCAGCCAGAGGAACGGGCATGGCTACACCTTC CASSQRNGHGYTF TRBJ1-2 many - TRBV4-2
TGTGCCAGCAGACCGGGACTAGCGTCCGAGGGAGCCGGGGAGCAGTACTTC CASRPGLASEGAGEQYF TRBJ2-7 many TRBD2 TRBV12-3/TRBV12-4
TGTGCCAGCAGCCAAGCGGCAGTTTGGACCCAGTACTTC CASSQAAVWTQYF TRBJ2-5 - - TRBV3-1
TGTGCCAGCAGTTACGGACGGGGGGGACGGGGTGGCTGTGGCTACACCTTC CASSYGRGGRGGCGYTF TRBJ1-2 - - TRBV6-6
TGCGCCAGCAGCAGAGGGGGACAGGTAACCCAAGAGACCCAGTACTTC CASSRGGQVTQETQYF TRBJ2-5 many TRBD1 TRBV5-1
TGTGCCAGCAGTATCCGGACAGGGTATAATTCACCCCTCCACTTT CASSIRTGYNSPLHF TRBJ1-6 few TRBD1 TRBV27
TGCAGCGTTGCAGGGGATTATGGCTACACCTTC CSVAGDYGYTF TRBJ1-2 many - TRBV29-1
TGTGCCAGCAGCCGTCGACTAGCGGGAGGGCCCGGGGATGAGCAGTTCTTC CASSRRLAGGPGDEQFF TRBJ2-1 - TRBD2 TRBV7-9
TGTGCCAGCAGCTCGGGATGGGGGGCCTTTCTAAGAAATGAGCAGTTCTTC CASSSGWGAFLRNEQFF TRBJ2-1 few - TRBV7-8
TGTGCCAGCAGTGACAGCAATCAGCCCCAGCATTTT CASSDSNQPQHF TRBJ1-5 many - TRBV2
TGTGCCAGCAGTTCGGACATGAGGTGGCAGTTCTTC CASSSDMRWQFF TRBJ2-1 many - TRBV12-3/TRBV12-4
TGCAGTGCTCCCACACTAGATACCTACGAGCAGTACTTC CSAPTLDTYEQYF TRBJ2-7 many - TRBV20-1
TGTGCCAGCAGTTCAGGGGGCTCTGGGGCCAACGTCCTGACTTTC CASSSGGSGANVLTF TRBJ2-6 - TRBD1 TRBV28
TGTGCCAGCAGCTTGGGGGGGGGTGCAGATACGCAGTATTTT CASSLGGGADTQYF TRBJ2-3 many TRBD2 TRBV7-6
TGCGCCAGCAGCCAAGATATCGGGGGTGGCCGGGAGCTGTTTTTT CASSQDIGGGRELFF TRBJ2-2 many - TRBV4-1
TGCAGTGCTAGCCGGGACAGGAGTAATTCACCCCTCCACTTT CSASRDRSNSPLHF TRBJ1-6 many TRBD1 TRBV20-1
TGTGCCAGCAGTGAAAAGGGGGATCAGCCCCAGCATTTT CASSEKGDQPQHF TRBJ1-5 many - TRBV6-1
TGCAGTGCCAGCGTTGCGCCCAACAATGAGCAGTTCTTC CSASVAPNNEQFF TRBJ2-1 many - TRBV20-1
TGTGCCAGTAGTTTCAGCGGATTCTCCTACAATGAGCAGTTCTTC CASSFSGFSYNEQFF TRBJ2-1 many - TRBV19
TGTGCCAGTAGCCTCCCCGGGACAGGGTTCACAGATACGCAGTATTTT CASSLPGTGFTDTQYF TRBJ2-3 many TRBD1 TRBV19
TGTGCCAGCACCCAAAGACTAGCCCCCTACAATGAGCAGTTCTTC CASTQRLAPYNEQFF TRBJ2-1 - TRBD2 TRBV11-2
TGCAGCGTTGAGGTCGGGCTAGCGGGCACCGGGGAGCTGTTTTTT CSVEVGLAGTGELFF TRBJ2-2 many TRBD2 TRBV29-1